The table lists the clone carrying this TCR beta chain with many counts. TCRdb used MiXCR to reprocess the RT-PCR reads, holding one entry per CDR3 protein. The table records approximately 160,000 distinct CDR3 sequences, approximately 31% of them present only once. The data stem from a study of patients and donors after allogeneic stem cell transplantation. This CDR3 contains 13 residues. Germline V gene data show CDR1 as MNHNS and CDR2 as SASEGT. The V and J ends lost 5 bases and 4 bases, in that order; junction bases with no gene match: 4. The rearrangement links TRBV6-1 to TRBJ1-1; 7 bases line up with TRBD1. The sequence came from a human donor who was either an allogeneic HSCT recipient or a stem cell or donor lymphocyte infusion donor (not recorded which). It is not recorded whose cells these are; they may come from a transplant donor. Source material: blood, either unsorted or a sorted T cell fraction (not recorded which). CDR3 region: CASSPTGATEAFF. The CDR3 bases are TGTGCCAGCAGTCCTACAGGGGCCACTGAAGCTTTCTTT.